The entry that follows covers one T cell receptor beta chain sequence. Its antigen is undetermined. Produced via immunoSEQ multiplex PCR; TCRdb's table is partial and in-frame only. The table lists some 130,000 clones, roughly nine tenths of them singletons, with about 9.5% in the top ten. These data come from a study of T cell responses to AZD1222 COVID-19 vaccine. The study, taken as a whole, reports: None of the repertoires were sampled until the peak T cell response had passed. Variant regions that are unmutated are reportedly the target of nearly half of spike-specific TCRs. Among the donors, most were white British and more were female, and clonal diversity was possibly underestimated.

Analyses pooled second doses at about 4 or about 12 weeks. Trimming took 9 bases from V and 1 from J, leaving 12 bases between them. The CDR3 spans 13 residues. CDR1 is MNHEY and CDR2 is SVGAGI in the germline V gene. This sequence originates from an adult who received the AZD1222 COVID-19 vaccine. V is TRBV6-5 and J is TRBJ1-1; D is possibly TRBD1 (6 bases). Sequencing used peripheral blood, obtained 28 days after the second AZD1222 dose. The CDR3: CASKGQSNTEAFF. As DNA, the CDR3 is TGTGCCAGTAAGGGACAATCGAACACTGAAGCTTTCTTT.